What follows describes a single TCR beta chain. Trimming removed 7 bases from V and 7 bases from J, with 16 bases in between. The CDR3 runs to 14 residues. CDR1 MNHEY and CDR2 SVGAGI come from the germline V gene. This sample was taken from a study of Ad26.COV2.S vaccination and SARS-CoV-2 variants. Clones were sequenced by immunoSEQ multiplex PCR, and TCRdb holds only the in-frame ones, with some missing. The data hold around 450,000 clones, with 80% to 90% observed a single time. Treatment indicated: some 20 received Ad26.COV2.S at low or high dose, single or two shots; roughly five received placebo; per-sample allocation not given. Sampling was performed 63 days after the first vaccine or placebo injection.

The TCR comes from a person aged 18-65 years who received the Ad26.COV2.S COVID-19 vaccine or a placebo. The material sequenced was peripheral blood, taken in a trial of Ad26.COV2.S vaccine versus placebo. The V call is TRBV6-5, the J call TRBJ2-2; D is unclear. CDR3 nucleotides: TGTGCCAGCAAAGGTGACATTCACCTCGGGGAGCTGTTTTTT. Residues: CASKGDIHLGELFF.